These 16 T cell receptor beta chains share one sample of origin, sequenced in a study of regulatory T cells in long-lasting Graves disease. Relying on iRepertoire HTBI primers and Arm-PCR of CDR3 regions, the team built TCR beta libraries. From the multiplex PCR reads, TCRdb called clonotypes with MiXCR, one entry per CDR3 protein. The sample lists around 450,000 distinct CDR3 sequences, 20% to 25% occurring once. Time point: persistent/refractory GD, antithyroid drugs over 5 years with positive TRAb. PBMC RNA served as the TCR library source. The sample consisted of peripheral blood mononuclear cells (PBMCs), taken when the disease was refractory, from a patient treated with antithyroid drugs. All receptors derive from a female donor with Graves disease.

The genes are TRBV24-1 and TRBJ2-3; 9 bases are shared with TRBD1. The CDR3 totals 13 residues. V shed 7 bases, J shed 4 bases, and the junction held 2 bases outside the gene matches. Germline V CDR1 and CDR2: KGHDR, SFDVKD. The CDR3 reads CATRRQGADTQYF. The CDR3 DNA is TGTGCCACCAGAAGACAGGGGGCAGATACGCAGTATTTT.

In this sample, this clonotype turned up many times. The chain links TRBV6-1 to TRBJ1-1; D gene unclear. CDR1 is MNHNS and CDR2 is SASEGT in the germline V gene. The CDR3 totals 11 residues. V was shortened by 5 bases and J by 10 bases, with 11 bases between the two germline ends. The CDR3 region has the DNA TGTGCCAGCAGTAATCGGGTTGGAGCTTTCTTT. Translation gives CASSNRVGAFF.

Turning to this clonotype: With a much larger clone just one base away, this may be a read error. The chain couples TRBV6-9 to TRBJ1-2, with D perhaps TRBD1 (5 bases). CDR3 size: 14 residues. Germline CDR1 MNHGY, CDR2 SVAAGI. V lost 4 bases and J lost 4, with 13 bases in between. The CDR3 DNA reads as TGTGCCAGCAGTTGCTCGGGACCGACCTATGGCTACACCTTC. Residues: CASSCSGPTYGYTF.

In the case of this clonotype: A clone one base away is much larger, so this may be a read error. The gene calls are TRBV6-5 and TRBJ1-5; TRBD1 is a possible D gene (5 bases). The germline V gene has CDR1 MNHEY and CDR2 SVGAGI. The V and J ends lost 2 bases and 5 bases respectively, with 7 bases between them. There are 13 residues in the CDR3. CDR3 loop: CASSYVGDQPQHF. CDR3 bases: TGTGCCAGCAGTTACGTAGGGGATCAGCCCCAGCATTTT.

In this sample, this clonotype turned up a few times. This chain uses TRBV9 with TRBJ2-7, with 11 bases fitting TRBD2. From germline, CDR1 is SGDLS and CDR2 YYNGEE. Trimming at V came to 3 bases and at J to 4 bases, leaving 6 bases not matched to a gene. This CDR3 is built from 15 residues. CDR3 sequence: CASSEGLADNYEQYF. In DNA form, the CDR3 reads TGTGCCAGCAGCGAGGGACTAGCGGATAATTACGAGCAGTACTTC.

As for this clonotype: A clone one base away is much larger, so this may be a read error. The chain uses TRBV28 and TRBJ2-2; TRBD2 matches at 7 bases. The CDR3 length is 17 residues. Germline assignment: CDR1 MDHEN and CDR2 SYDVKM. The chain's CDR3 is CASRKKREGGGAGEPFF. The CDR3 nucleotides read TGTGCCAGCAGGAAAAAAAGGGAGGGCGGAGGCGCCGGGGAGCCGTTTTTT. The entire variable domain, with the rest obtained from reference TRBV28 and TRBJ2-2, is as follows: DVKVTQSSRYLVKRTGEKVFLECVQDMDHENMFWYRQDPGLGLRLIYFSYDVKMKEKGDIPEGYSVSREKKERFSLILESASTNQTSMYLCASRKKREGGGAGEPFFGEGSRLTVL.

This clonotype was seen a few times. Here the CDR3 reads CASSLVRRGGYWDYEQYF. CDR3 DNA: TGTGCCAGCAGCTTAGTTAGGAGGGGCGGCTACTGGGACTACGAGCAGTACTTC. The chain couples TRBV7-9 to TRBJ2-7, with D possibly being TRBD2 (6 bases). The germline CDR1 and CDR2 sequences are SEHNR and FQNEAQ (reference sequence). Trimming pared 1 base from V and 3 bases from J, leaving 22 bases between. CDR3 length: 18 residues. Full variable domain (outside the CDR3, taken from reference TRBV7-9 and TRBJ2-7): DTGVSQNPRHKITKRGQNVTFRCDPISEHNRLYWYRQTLGQGPEFLTYFQNEAQLEKSRLLSDRFSAERPKGSFSTLEIQRTEQGDSAMYLCASSLVRRGGYWDYEQYFGPGTRLTVT.

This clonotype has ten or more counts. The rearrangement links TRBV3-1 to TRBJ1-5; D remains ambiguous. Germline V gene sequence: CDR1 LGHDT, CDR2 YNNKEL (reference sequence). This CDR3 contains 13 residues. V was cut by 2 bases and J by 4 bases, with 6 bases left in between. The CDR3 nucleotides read TGTGCCAGCAGCCAATTCCTGAATCAGCCCCAGCATTTT. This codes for CASSQFLNQPQHF.

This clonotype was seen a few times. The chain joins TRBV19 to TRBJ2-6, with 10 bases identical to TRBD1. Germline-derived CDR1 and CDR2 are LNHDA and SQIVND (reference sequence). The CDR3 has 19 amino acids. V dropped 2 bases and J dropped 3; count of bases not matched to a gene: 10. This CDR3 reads CASSIRSSTGGFGANVLTF. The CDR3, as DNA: TGTGCCAGTAGTATAAGGTCGTCGACAGGGGGCTTTGGGGCCAACGTCCTGACTTTC.

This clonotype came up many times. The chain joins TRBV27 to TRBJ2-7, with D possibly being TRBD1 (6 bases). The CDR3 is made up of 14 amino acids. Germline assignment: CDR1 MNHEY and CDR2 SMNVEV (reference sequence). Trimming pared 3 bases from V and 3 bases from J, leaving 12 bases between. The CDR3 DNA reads TGTGCCAGCAGTTTTTCCGGGACAAACTACGAGCAGTACTTC. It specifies CASSFSGTNYEQYF.

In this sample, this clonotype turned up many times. The CDR3 here is CASSSTRTYGYTF. CDR3 bases: TGTGCCAGCAGCTCAACTCGGACGTATGGCTACACCTTC. The chain couples TRBV11-2 to TRBJ1-2; D unclear. CDR1 is SGHAT and CDR2 is FQNNGV in the germline V gene. The CDR3 spans 13 residues. Trimming cost V 4 bases and J 5 bases, with 11 bases left between them.

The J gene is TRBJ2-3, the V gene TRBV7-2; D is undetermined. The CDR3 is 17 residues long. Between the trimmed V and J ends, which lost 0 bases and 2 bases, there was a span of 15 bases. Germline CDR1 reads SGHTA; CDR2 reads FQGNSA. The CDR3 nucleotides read TGTGCCAGCAGCTTAGCAGACAACCCTGGAAACACAGATACGCAGTATTTT. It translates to CASSLADNPGNTDTQYF.

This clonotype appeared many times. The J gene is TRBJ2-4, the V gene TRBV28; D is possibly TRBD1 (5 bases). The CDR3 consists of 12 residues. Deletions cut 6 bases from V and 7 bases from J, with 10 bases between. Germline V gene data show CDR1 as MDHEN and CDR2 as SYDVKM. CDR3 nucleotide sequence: TGTGCCAGCAGCCAACAGGATAACATTCAGTACTTC. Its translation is CASSQQDNIQYF.

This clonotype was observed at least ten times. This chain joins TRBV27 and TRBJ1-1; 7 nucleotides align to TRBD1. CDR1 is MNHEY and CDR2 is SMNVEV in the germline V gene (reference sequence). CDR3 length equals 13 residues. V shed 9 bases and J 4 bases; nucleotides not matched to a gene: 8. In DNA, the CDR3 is TGTGCCAGTACGACAGGGAGGGGCACTGAAGCTTTCTTT. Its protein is CASTTGRGTEAFF.

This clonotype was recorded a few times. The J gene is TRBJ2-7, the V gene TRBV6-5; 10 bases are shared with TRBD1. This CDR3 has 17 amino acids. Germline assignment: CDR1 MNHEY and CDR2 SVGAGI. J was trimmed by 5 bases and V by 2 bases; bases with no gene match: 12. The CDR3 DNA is TGTGCCAGCAGTTACCCCGGGGGACAGGGGATTCGACACGAGCAGTACTTC. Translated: CASSYPGGQGIRHEQYF.

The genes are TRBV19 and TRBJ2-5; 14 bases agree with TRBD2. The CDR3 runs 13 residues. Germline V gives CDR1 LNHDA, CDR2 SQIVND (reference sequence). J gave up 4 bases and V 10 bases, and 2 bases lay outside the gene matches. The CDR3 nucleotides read TGTGCCACCGGGACTAGCGGGAGAGAGACCCAGTACTTC. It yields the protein CATGTSGRETQYF.